This paragraph reports one T cell receptor (beta chain). What antigen it recognizes has not been identified. Per-base qualities were not stored, and no clone one base away is much larger. The data were taken from a study of shared clonotypes between healthy human individuals (dated by TCRdb to 2020 to 2021). Background on the whole study: Three men and two women, aged 18 to 49 years, made up the cohort. For each donor, three plates each were used for CD4 naive and CD4 memory, two plates were used for CD8 naive, and one plate was used for CD8 memory. To estimate repertoire size and how much clonotypes are shared between individuals, the study performed deep sequencing of blood TCR repertoires from about five healthy adults. Libraries were prepared and TCR repertoires were sequenced by different laboratories using diverse techniques, in order to increase sequencing depth and limit assay-specific biases. Between about 0.94 and 10 billion PBMCs per donor were obtained by leukapheresis.

TCR CDR3 regions were amplified from genomic DNA by multiplex PCR using the deep immunoSEQ assay. Extracted genomic DNA from each cell subset was spread evenly across all wells of several immunoSEQ 96-well plates, with each plate serving as a replicate. For sorted subsets, each replicate PCR was loaded with around 200 ng genomic DNA, equivalent to 32,000 or so T cell genomes. Purified libraries were quantified with a Qubit 3.0 fluorometer, sized on a Bioanalyzer 2100, and re-quantified with the KAPA Library Quantification kit. Each immunoSEQ 96-well plate was sequenced on its own single-read 150-cycle Illumina NextSeq 550 flow cell. The study's own analysis went as follows. The immunoSEQ output contained only junctional sequences without quality scores, so filtering could not match that applied to full-length reads. Sequences were annotated with PyIR, a Python wrapper for IgBLAST v1.9, using IMGT germline references to assign V/J genes and CDR3. Reads were removed for weak V/J assignments (E-value above 1e-6), missing CDR3, stop codons, out-of-frame junctions, or ambiguous translated residues. A V3J clonotype was defined by an identical inferred V gene, J gene, and CDR3 amino acid sequence. The percentage overlap between two repertoires was calculated by dividing the number of shared unique clonotypes by the size of the smaller repertoire. Repertoire richness was assessed with RTK rarefaction, the Chao1 estimator, and Recon v2.1 estimates of unobserved clonotypes. OLGA was used to compute generation probabilities for all TCRbeta clonotypes that the gDNA method yielded from a handful of donors. TCRdb holds this immuneACCESS table with in-frame rearrangements only. Some clones are missing; in checked studies, unresolved V genes explain under half, and the rest has no known cause. From that table come the V and J calls and clone size; the DNA was used to work out D and trimming. This sample has a few million clones in its table, and about 94% of those were observed once. The ten top clones hold approximately 1.7% of the sample.

CD8 naive samples were CD45RO-negative cells positively selected for CCR7, giving a CD45RA+CCR7+ population that excluded TemRA cells. Donors were healthy HIV-negative adults with no recently reported acute infections or vaccinations. Every donor was a Caucasian adult living in Nashville, Tennessee, USA. Blood was obtained by leukapheresis, after which PBMCs were separated by Ficoll-Histopaque density gradient centrifugation and cryopreserved in liquid nitrogen vapor phase. Analytical flow cytometry was used to check the purity and quantity of each magnetically sorted T cell population. Genomic DNA was isolated from each sorted fraction and quantified by UV absorbance on a Nanodrop 2000c. From its cysteine to its phenylalanine, the CDR3 spans 18 amino acids. Only the CDR3 DNA is retained, 54 bases long and in frame from the first base. For CDR1 and CDR2, the germline V gene lists MDHEN and SYDVKM. The junction shows trimming of 7 bases on V and 2 bases on J, plus 24 bases between the germline ends.

What the research found in general, with its limitations: About 5% of naive CD4, 3.5% of naive CD8, approximately 2.2% of memory CD4, and less than 0.45% of memory CD8 clonotypes were shared across a few donors. Incomplete sequencing was indicated by rarefaction of sorted-subset datasets, despite the large sequencing depth. The small number of donors limited the genetic and exposure-history diversity represented. Only blood was sampled, and tissue TCR repertoires likely differ from those in blood. Higher generation probabilities were observed for clonotypes shared by all four sorted-subset donors than for non-shared clonotypes. Pairwise subsampling indicated that sequencing depth was expected to affect the degree of clonotype sharing among donors. Naive subsets generally had larger estimated clonotype richness than memory subsets.

Sequencing was performed on naive CD8+ T cells from PBMCs. The cell subset or site label on this specimen signifies: CD45RA+CCR7+. The sequence came from a man aged 18 to 35 in good health. Some clones in this sample may be carry-over from other donors' samples. This receptor chain uses TRBV28 and TRBJ1-5, with a weak D call of TRBD1 (6 bases match). The CDR3 protein sequence reads: CASIPHRRQAGGNQPQHF. The nucleotide sequence reads as follows: TGTGCCAGCATCCCCCACCGTCGGCAGGCAGGGGGCAATCAGCCCCAGCATTTT.